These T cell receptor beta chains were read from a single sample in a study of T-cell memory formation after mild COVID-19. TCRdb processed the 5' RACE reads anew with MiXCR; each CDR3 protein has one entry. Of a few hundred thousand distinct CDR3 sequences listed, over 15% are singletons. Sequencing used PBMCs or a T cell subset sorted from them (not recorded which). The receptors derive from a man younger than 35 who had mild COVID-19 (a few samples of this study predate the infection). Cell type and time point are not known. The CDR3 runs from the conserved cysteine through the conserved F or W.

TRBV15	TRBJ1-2	CATSRRRTGSGYTF
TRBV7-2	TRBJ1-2	CASSGRQGALGYTF
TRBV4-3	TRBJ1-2	CASSRRDTVIYGYTF
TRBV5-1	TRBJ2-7	CASSPYKETGEQYF
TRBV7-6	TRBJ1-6	CASSGGFSYNSPLHF
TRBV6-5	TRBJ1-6	CASSPHWDTNSPLHF
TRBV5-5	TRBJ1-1	CASSPDGRGAFF
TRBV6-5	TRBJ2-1	CASSSQGALGNEQFF
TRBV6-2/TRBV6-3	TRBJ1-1	CASLRGNTEAFF
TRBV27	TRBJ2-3	CASSHLTGRRDTQYF
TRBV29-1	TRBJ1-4	CRRQGDATNEKLFF
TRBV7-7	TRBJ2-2	CASSYRGGTGELFF
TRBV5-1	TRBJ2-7	CASSRGGQGRYEQYF
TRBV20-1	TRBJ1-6	CSARGTGDANSPLHF
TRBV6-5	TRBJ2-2	CASSSNGGTGELFF
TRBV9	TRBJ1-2	CASSVDVGYGYTF
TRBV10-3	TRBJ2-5	CAISEQGYQETQYF
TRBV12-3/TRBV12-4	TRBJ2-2	CASSFNGGTGELFF
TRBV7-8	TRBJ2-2	CASSSLSQRATGELFF
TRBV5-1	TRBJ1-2	CASSSGARQFYGYTF
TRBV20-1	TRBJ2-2	CSARDSRQGAGELFF
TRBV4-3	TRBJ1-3	CASSQVWRGPGNTIYF
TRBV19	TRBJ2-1	CASSATSGDYNEQFF
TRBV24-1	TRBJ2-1	CATSDPSPLQGSYNEQFF
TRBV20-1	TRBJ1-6	CSAGTGGVSPLHF
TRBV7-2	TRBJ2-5	CASSLIRGLQETQYF
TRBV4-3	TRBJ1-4	CASSQRWDRGLAKLFF